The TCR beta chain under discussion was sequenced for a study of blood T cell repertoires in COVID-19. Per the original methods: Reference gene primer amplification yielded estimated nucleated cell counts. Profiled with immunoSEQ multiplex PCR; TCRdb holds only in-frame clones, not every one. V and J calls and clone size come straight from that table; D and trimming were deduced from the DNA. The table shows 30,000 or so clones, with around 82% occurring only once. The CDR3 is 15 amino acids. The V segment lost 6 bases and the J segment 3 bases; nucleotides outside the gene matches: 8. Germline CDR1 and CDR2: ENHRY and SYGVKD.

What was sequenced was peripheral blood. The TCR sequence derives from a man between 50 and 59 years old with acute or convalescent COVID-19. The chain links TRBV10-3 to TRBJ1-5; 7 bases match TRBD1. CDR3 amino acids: CAIRSAGGNNQPQHF. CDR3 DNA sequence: TGTGCCATCAGGTCGGCAGGGGGTAACAATCAGCCCCAGCATTTT.